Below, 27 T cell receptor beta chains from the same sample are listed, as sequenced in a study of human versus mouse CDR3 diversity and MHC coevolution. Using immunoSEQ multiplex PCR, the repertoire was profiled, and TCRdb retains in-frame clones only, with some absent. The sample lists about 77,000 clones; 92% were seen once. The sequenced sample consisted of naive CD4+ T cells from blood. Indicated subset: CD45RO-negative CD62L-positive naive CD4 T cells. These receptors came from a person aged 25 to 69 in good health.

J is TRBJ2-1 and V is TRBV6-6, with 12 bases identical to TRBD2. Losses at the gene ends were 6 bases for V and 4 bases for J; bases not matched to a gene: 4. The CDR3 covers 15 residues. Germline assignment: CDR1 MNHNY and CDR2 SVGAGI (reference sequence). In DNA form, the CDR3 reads TGTGCCAGCAGCTTGACTAGCGGGGGTTACAATGAGCAGTTCTTC. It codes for CASSLTSGGYNEQFF.

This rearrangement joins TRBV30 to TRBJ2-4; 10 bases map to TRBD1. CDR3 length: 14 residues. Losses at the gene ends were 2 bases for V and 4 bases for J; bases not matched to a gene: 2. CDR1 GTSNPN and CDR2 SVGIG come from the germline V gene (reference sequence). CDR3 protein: CAWSRTGGKNIQYF. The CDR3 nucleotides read TGTGCCTGGAGTCGGACAGGGGGAAAAAACATTCAGTACTTC.

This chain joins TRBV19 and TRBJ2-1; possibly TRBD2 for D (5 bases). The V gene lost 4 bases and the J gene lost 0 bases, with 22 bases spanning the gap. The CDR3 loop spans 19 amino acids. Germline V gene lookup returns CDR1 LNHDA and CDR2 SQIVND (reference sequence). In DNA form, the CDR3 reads TGTGCCAGTAGTACCCCATGGGAGAGGCAGGCGAGCTCCTACAATGAGCAGTTCTTC. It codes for CASSTPWERQASSYNEQFF. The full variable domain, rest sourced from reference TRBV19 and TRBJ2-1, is DGGITQSPKYLFRKEGQNVTLSCEQNLNHDAMYWYRQDPGQGLRLIYYSQIVNDFQKGDIAEGYSVSREKKESFPLTVTSAQKNPTAFYLCASSTPWERQASSYNEQFFGPGTRLTVL.

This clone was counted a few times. CDR3 residues: CASSKVPSSGVENIQYF. DNA of the CDR3: TGTGCCAGCAGCAAAGTCCCCTCTAGCGGGGTAGAAAACATTCAGTACTTC. The chain carries TRBV21-1 and TRBJ2-4; TRBD2 reflects the table's D call only, with no check against the DNA. TRBV21-1 is a known pseudogene. The CDR3 totals 17 residues.

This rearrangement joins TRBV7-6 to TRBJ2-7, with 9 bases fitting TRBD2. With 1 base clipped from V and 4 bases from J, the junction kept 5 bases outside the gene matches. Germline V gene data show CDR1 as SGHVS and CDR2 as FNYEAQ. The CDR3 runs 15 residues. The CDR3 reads CASSLGASGIYEQYF. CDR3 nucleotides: TGTGCCAGCAGCTTAGGTGCTAGCGGGATATACGAGCAGTACTTC.

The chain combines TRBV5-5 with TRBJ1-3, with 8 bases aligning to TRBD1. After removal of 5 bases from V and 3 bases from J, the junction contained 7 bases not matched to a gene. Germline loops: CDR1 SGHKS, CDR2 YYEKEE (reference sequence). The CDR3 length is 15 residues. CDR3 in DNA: TGTGCCAGCAGTTTGTGGACAGGGAGTGGAAACACCATATATTTT. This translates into CASSLWTGSGNTIYF.

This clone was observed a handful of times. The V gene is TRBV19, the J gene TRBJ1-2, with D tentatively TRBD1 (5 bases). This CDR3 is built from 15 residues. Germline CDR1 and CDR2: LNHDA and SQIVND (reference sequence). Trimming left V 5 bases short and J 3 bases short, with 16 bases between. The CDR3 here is CASSVRGAVHYGYTF. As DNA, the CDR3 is TGTGCCAGTAGTGTTCGTGGGGCCGTTCACTATGGCTACACCTTC. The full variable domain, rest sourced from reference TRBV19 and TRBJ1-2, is DGGITQSPKYLFRKEGQNVTLSCEQNLNHDAMYWYRQDPGQGLRLIYYSQIVNDFQKGDIAEGYSVSREKKESFPLTVTSAQKNPTAFYLCASSVRGAVHYGYTFGSGTRLTVV.

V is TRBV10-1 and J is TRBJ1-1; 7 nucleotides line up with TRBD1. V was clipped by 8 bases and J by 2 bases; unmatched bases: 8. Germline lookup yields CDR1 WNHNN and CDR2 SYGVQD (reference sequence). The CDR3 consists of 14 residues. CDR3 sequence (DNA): TGCGCCAGCCGGCGGGACAGATTAAACACTGAAGCTTTCTTT. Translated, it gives CASRRDRLNTEAFF.

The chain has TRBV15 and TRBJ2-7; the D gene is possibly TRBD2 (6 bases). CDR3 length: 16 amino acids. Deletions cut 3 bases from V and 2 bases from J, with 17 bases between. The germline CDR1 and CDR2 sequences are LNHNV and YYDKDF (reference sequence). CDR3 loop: CATSSGRGGIAYEQYF. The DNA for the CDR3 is TGTGCCACCAGCAGTGGACGCGGAGGGATTGCCTACGAGCAGTACTTC.

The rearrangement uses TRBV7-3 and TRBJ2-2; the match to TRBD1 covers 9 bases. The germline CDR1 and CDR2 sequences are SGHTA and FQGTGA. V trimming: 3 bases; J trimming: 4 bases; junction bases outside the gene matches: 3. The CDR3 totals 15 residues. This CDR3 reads CASSFGTGSTGELFF. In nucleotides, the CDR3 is TGTGCCAGCAGCTTCGGGACAGGGTCCACCGGGGAGCTGTTTTTT.

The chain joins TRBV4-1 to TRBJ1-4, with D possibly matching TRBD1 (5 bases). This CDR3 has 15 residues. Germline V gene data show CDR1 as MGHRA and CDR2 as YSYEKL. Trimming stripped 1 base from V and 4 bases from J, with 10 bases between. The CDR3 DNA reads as TGCGCCAGCAGCCAAGTTGGGGGGTTTAATGAAAAACTGTTTTTT. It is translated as CASSQVGGFNEKLFF.

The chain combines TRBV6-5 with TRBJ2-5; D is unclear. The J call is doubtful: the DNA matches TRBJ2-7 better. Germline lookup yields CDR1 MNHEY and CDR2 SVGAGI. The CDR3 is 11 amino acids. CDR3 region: CASSYYHEQYF. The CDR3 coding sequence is TGTGCCAGCAGTTACTATCACGAGCAGTACTTC.

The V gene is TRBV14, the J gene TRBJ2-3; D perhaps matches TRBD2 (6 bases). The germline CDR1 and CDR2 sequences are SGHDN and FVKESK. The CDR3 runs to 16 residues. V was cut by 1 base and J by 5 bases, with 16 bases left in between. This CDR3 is CASSQVGTGGIDTQYF. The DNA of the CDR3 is TGTGCCAGCAGCCAAGTAGGGACTGGAGGTATAGATACGCAGTATTTT.

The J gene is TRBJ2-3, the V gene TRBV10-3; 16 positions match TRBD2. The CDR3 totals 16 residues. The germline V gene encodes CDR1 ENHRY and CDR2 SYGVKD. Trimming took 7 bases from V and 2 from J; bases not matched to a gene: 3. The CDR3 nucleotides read TGTGCCATCAAAGGGACTAGCGGGAGGGACACAGATACGCAGTATTTT. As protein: CAIKGTSGRDTDTQYF.

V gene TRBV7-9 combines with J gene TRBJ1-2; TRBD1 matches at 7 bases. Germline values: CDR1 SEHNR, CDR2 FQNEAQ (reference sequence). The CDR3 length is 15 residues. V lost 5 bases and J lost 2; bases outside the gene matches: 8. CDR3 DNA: TGTGCCAGCAGCCTTGACTGGGACAGAAACTATGGCTACACCTTC. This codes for CASSLDWDRNYGYTF.

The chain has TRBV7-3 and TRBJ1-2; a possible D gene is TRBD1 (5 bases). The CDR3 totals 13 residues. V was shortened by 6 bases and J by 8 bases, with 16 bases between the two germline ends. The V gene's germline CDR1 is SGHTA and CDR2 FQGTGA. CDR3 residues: CASSIQGSSGYTF. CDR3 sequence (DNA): TGTGCCAGCAGTATCCAGGGATCGAGCGGCTACACCTTC.

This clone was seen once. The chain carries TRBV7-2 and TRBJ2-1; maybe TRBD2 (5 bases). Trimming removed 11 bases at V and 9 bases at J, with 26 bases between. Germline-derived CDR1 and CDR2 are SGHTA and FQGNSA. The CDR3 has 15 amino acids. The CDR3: CAPRGNSSQRSEQFF. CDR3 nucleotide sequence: TGTGCCCCGAGAGGGAATTCCTCCCAAAGAAGTGAGCAGTTCTTC.

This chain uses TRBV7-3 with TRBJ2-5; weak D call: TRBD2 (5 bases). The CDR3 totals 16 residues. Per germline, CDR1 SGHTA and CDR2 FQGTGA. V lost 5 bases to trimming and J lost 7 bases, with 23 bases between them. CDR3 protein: CASSLPYDYPLWTQYF. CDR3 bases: TGTGCCAGCAGCCTCCCTTACGACTACCCCCTTTGGACCCAGTACTTC.

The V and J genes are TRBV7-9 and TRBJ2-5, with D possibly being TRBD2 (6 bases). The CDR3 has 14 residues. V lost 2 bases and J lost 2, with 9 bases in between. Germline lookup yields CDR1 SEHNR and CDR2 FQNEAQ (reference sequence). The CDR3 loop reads CASSLTGGQETQYF. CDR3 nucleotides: TGTGCCAGCAGCTTAACTGGGGGGCAAGAGACCCAGTACTTC.

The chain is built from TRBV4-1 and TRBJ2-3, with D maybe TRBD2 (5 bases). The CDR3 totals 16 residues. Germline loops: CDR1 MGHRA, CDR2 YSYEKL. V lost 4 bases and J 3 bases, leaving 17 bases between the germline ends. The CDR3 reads CASSPRVQLPTDTQYF. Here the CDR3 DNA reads TGCGCCAGCAGCCCGAGGGTTCAGCTCCCAACAGATACGCAGTATTTT.

The CDR3 DNA reads as TGCGCCAGCAGCTTGGCAGACAGGGGTGAAAAACTGTTTTTT. Translating gives CASSLADRGEKLFF. The gene calls are TRBV5-1 and TRBJ1-4, with TRBD1 matching over 8 bases. Germline values: CDR1 SGHRS, CDR2 YFSETQ. The CDR3 sequence is 14 residues long. V lost 0 bases, J lost 7 bases, and 2 bases stayed unmatched. Full variable domain (outside the CDR3, taken from reference TRBV5-1 and TRBJ1-4): KAGVTQTPRYLIKTRGQQVTLSCSPISGHRSVSWYQQTPGQGLQFLFEYFSETQRNKGNFPGRFSGRQFSNSRSEMNVSTLELGDSALYLCASSLADRGEKLFFGSGTQLSVL.

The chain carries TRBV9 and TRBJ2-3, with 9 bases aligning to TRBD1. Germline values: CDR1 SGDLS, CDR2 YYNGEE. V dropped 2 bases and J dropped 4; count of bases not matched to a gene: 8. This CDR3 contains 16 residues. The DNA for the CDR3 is TGTGCCAGCAGCGTTTCTCCGGGACAGGGTTCAGATACGCAGTATTTT. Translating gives CASSVSPGQGSDTQYF.

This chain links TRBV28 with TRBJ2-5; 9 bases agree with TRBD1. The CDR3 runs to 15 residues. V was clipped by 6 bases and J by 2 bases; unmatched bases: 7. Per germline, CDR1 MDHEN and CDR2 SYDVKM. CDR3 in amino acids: CASSLGGQGQETQYF. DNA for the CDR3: TGTGCCAGCAGCTTAGGAGGACAGGGGCAAGAGACCCAGTACTTC.

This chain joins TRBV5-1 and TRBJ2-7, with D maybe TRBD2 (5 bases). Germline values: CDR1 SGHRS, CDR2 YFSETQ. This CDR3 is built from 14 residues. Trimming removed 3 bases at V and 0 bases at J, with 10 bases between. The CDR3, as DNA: TGCGCCAGCAGCTCCACTAGAATCTCCTACGAGCAGTACTTC. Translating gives CASSSTRISYEQYF.

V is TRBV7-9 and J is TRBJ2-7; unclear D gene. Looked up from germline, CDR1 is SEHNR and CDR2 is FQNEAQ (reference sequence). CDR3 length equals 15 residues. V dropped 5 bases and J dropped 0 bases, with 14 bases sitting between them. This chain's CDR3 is CASSPIPSSSYEQYF. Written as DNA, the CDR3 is TGTGCCAGCAGCCCCATCCCCTCGAGCTCCTACGAGCAGTACTTC. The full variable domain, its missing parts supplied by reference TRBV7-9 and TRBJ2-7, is DTGVSQNPRHKITKRGQNVTFRCDPISEHNRLYWYRQTLGQGPEFLTYFQNEAQLEKSRLLSDRFSAERPKGSFSTLEIQRTEQGDSAMYLCASSPIPSSSYEQYFGPGTRLTVT.

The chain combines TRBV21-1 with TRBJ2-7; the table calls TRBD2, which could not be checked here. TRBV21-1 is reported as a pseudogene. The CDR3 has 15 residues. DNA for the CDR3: TGTGCCAGCAGCAAAGGGGTAGCGGGGGTCTACGAGCAGTACTTC. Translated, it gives CASSKGVAGVYEQYF.

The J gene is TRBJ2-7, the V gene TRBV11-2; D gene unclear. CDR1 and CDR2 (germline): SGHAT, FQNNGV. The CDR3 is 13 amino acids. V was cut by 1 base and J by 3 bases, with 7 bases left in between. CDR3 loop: CASSLVGSYEQYF. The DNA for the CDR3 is TGTGCCAGCAGCTTAGTTGGCAGCTACGAGCAGTACTTC.